This T cell receptor beta chain is drawn from a study of vaccination effects on CD4 cells after COVID-19. Study-level points and caveats: There was marked clonal contraction among infection- and vaccine-induced clones late after vaccination.

A 10-day culture period preceded the isolation of CD4+ T cells. Clones were sequenced by immunoSEQ multiplex PCR, and TCRdb holds only the in-frame ones, with some missing. Among 50,000 to 75,000 clones listed, 60% to 85% were seen once. The CDR3 sequence is 13 residues long. Looked up from germline, CDR1 is WSHSY and CDR2 is SAAADI. With 6 bases clipped from V and 1 base from J, the junction kept 2 bases outside the gene matches. Worth noting for this clone: Its antigen is undetermined.

The sequencing here drew on CD4+ T cells from PBMCs cultured without peptide, taken before COVID-19 vaccination. The TCR originated in a human donor who received a COVID-19 vaccine. The chain is built from TRBV10-2 and TRBJ2-5; 7 bases are a match to TRBD1. CDR3 residues: CASRDRSQETQYF. The CDR3 DNA reads as TGCGCCAGCAGGGACAGGTCCCAAGAGACCCAGTACTTC.